The present TCR beta chain was sequenced within a study of OX40 agonist ivuxolimab in advanced cancers. Some clones are missing from TCRdb's copy, which holds only in-frame ones; the method was immunoSEQ multiplex PCR. Among tens of thousands of clones listed, around 84% were seen once. In this sample, this clone turned up a few times. Germline CDR1 reads MNHNS; CDR2 reads SASEGT. V shed 3 bases and J shed 3 bases, with 9 bases lying between them. The CDR3 has 14 amino acids. This sample comprised CD4+ or CD8+ T cells sorted from blood, obtained in a trial of the OX40 agonist ivuxolimab. The sequence came from an adult with an advanced solid tumor such as melanoma, head and neck, liver or kidney cancer. The gene calls are TRBV6-1 and TRBJ1-5; a weak D match, TRBD1 (5 bases). DNA of the CDR3: TGTGCCAGCAGTGAGGGACCGGTCAATCAGCCCCAGCATTTT. Its protein is CASSEGPVNQPQHF.